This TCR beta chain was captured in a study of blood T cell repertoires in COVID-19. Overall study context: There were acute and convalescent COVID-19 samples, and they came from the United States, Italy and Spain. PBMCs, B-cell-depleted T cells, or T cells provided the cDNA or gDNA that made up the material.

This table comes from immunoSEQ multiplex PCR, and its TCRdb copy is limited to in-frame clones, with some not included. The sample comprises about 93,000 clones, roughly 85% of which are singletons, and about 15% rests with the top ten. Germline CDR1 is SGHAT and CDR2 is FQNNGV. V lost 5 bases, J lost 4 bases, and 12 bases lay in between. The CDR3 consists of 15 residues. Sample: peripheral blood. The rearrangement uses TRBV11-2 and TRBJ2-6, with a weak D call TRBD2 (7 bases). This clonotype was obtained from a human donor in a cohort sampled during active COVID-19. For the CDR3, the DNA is TGTGCCAGCAGCACGGGGGGCTCCGGGGCCAACGTCCTGACTTTC. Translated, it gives CASSTGGSGANVLTF.